This T cell receptor beta chain was found in a study of blood T cell repertoires in COVID-19. In the study overall: Both acute and convalescent COVID-19 samples were obtained from the United States, Italy and Spain. PBMCs, B-cell-depleted T cells, or T cells provided the cDNA or gDNA that made up the material.

Methods used by the authors: Amplification of reference gene primers was used by the study to estimate nucleated cell counts. Measured with immunoSEQ multiplex PCR; TCRdb has only the in-frame clones, and not every one. The DNA was the basis for D and trimming; V, J and clone size are from that table. The sample comprises some 300,000 clones, 70% to 90% of which are singletons, and approximately 14% rests with the top ten. The Seattle patients joined while their infection was active and were tracked longitudinally afterward. Germline V gene sequence: CDR1 SGHRS, CDR2 YFSETQ. This CDR3 is built from 15 residues. Germline trimming cut 1 base from V and 2 bases from J; bases unmatched to any gene: 3.

This chain connects TRBV5-1 to TRBJ1-3; TRBD1 agrees at 7 bases. The TCR sequence derives from a woman aged 70-85 years with COVID-19, enrolled during active disease. The sample comprised peripheral blood. The CDR3 spells CASSLSTGAGNTIYF. In DNA, the CDR3 is TGCGCCAGCAGCTTGAGTACAGGGGCTGGAAACACCATATATTTT.